One T cell receptor (beta chain) is described in this entry. Method: immunoSEQ multiplex PCR; TCRdb's copy keeps in-frame clones and lacks some. Altogether some 1 million clones are present, 60% to 80% being singletons, with the ten largest covering nearly 1.5%. The CDR3 covers 16 residues. Deletions cut 2 bases from V and 3 bases from J, with 16 bases between. CDR1 is MNHEY, CDR2 SVGAGI, per germline. Those who donated, Caucasian adults without exception, all lived in Nashville, Tennessee. These data come from a study of shared clonotypes between healthy human individuals. Study at large: The study drew on a couple of women and a few men aged 18 to 49 as donors.

The clonotype originates from a man between 18 and 35 years old in good health. The genes are TRBV6-5 and TRBJ1-2, with a weak D call TRBD1 (5 bases). Input material: memory CD4+ T cells sorted from blood. The subset here: CD45RA-negative fraction. The CDR3 protein is CASSYLSSGPDYGYTF. In DNA, the CDR3 is TGTGCCAGCAGTTACCTGTCGTCGGGGCCTGACTATGGCTACACCTTC.